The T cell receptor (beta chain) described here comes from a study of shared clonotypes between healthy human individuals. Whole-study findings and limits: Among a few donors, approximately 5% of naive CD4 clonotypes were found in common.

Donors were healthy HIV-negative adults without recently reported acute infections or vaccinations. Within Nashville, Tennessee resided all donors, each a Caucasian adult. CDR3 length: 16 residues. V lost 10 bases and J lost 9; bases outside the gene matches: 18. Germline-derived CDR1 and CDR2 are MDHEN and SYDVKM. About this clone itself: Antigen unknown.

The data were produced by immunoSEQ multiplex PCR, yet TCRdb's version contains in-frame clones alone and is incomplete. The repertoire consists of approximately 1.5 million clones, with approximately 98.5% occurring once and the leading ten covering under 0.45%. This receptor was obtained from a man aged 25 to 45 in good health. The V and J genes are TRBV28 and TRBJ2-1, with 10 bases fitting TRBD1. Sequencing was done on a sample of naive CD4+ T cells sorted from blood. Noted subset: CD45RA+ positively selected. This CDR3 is CATETTGDRGFTEQFF. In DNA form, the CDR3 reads TGTGCCACCGAAACTACCGGGGACAGGGGTTTCACTGAGCAGTTCTTC.